The clone carrying this TCR beta chain has ten or more counts. What it binds is unknown. One entry per CDR3 protein results from TCRdb running MiXCR on the reads. The profile shows roughly 600,000 distinct CDR3 sequences, roughly 24% of them singletons. These data originate in a study of T cell repertoires in cytomegalovirus infection. The study's findings and limits: Cumulated frequencies of public TCR beta families served to identify carriers of CMV plus the relevant HLA.

The CDR3 sequence is 15 residues long. V was clipped by 5 bases and J by 8 bases, with 19 bases between them. CDR1 and CDR2 (germline): SEHNR, FQNEAQ (reference sequence). What was sequenced was CD8+ T cells from PBMCs. The V gene is TRBV7-9, the J gene TRBJ2-4; maybe TRBD2 (5 bases). This clonotype originated in a human donor in good health (CMV status not recorded). Some clones in this sample may be carry-over from other donors' samples. The CDR3 DNA is TGTGCCAGCAGCCCTCCCGCAGTCAGAGGGTACATTCAGTACTTC. It encodes CASSPPAVRGYIQYF.